The present entry profiles one T cell receptor (beta chain) with its context. The sample belongs to a study of blood T cell repertoires in COVID-19. At the level of the study: Acute and convalescent COVID-19 specimens originated in the United States, Italy and Spain. PBMCs, B-cell-depleted T cells, or T cells provided the cDNA or gDNA that made up the material.

Assignment of participants to cohorts was predicated upon participant-reported clinical history. Exposed participants came across a COVID-19 case within 2 weeks before study entry. The length of the CDR3 is 13 residues. Trimming cost V 8 bases and J 5 bases; bases outside gene matches: 4. CDR1 is MNHEY and CDR2 is SVGAGI in the germline V gene. Sequenced by immunoSEQ multiplex PCR; TCRdb stores in-frame clones only, minus some. Here the sample spans about 200,000 clones, roughly 84% being singletons. V gene TRBV6-5 combines with J gene TRBJ2-4; 9 nucleotides align to TRBD2. This TCR came from a woman between 25 and 40 years old who had been exposed to COVID-19. Sequenced: PBMCs or T cells enriched from blood (not recorded which). This CDR3 is CASAAGGQNIQYF. CDR3 bases: TGTGCCAGCGCTGCGGGGGGGCAAAACATTCAGTACTTC.